Listed below are T cell receptor beta chains from one sample, sequenced in a study of T cell changes during pregnancy in multiple sclerosis. Produced via immunoSEQ multiplex PCR; TCRdb's table is partial and in-frame only. The table has about 92,000 clones, 92% seen once. The source material was peripheral blood, sampled in the first trimester of pregnancy. These TCRs come from a female donor with multiple sclerosis, enrolled in a pregnancy study. Each CDR3 is given with its conserved first and last residue. Each record gives: CDR3 DNA, CDR3 protein, D gene, V gene, J gene, clone size. A D gene is named only where the DNA matches it firmly. Clone size is not always given. Where it is, it says once, few, many or a class for expanded clones.

CDR3 DNA: TGCGCCAGCAGCCTAGCAGGGGCCCCAAATGAAAAACTGTTTTTT; CDR3 protein: CASSLAGAPNEKLFF; D gene: .; V gene: TRBV5-1; J gene: TRBJ1-4; clone size: .
CDR3 DNA: TGTGCCAGCAGCTCTAGCGACAGGGGTGAGACCCAGTACTTC; CDR3 protein: CASSSSDRGETQYF; D gene: TRBD1; V gene: TRBV7-9; J gene: TRBJ2-5; clone size: .
CDR3 DNA: TGTGCCAGTAGTACGGCGGAGAGCACAGATACGCAGTATTTT; CDR3 protein: CASSTAESTDTQYF; D gene: .; V gene: TRBV19; J gene: TRBJ2-3; clone size: once
CDR3 DNA: TGCGCCAGCAGCTTGGCTCCCACGGCAGGGGCCTACGAGCAGTACTTC; CDR3 protein: CASSLAPTAGAYEQYF; D gene: .; V gene: TRBV5-1; J gene: TRBJ2-7; clone size: .
CDR3 DNA: TGTGCCAGCAGCGTAGCTGGCGGCCTCTCCTACAATGAGCAGTTCTTC; CDR3 protein: CASSVAGGLSYNEQFF; D gene: .; V gene: TRBV9; J gene: TRBJ2-1; clone size: .
CDR3 DNA: TGCGCCAGCAGCTTGGAGACAGGATTGAACACTGAAGCTTTCTTT; CDR3 protein: CASSLETGLNTEAFF; D gene: .; V gene: TRBV5-1; J gene: TRBJ1-1; clone size: .
CDR3 DNA: TGCGCCAGCAGCTACTGGACAGGGGCCAACAATGAGCAGTTCTTC; CDR3 protein: CASSYWTGANNEQFF; D gene: TRBD1; V gene: TRBV5-1; J gene: TRBJ2-1; clone size: .
CDR3 DNA: TGTGCCAGCAGCCGACTAGCGGGAAACAATGAGCAGTTCTTC; CDR3 protein: CASSRLAGNNEQFF; D gene: TRBD2; V gene: TRBV6-5; J gene: TRBJ2-1; clone size: .
CDR3 DNA: TGCAGCGTGCCACGGAGGATATCCCAAGAGACCCAGTACTTC; CDR3 protein: CSVPRRISQETQYF; D gene: .; V gene: TRBV29-1; J gene: TRBJ2-5; clone size: .
CDR3 DNA: TGTGCCAGCAGAATAGCAGATACGCAGTATTTT; CDR3 protein: CASRIADTQYF; D gene: .; V gene: TRBV6-5; J gene: TRBJ2-3; clone size: once
CDR3 DNA: TGTGCCAGCAGCTTAGGCCCGGTTTATTTAGATGAGCAGTTCTTC; CDR3 protein: CASSLGPVYLDEQFF; D gene: .; V gene: TRBV11-2; J gene: TRBJ2-1; clone size: .
CDR3 DNA: TGTGCCGTAGGGCAGGGAACCTACGAGCAGTACTTC; CDR3 protein: CAVGQGTYEQYF; D gene: .; V gene: TRBV6-5; J gene: TRBJ2-7; clone size: .
CDR3 DNA: TGTGCCAGCAGTTTGGGCGGGTTTACTGAAGCTTTCTTT; CDR3 protein: CASSLGGFTEAFF; D gene: .; V gene: TRBV27; J gene: TRBJ1-1; clone size: .
CDR3 DNA: TGTGCCAGCAGTTTAGATCCTAGCCTGAGCTCCTACAATGAGCAGTTCTTC; CDR3 protein: CASSLDPSLSSYNEQFF; D gene: .; V gene: TRBV27; J gene: TRBJ2-1; clone size: once
CDR3 DNA: TGTGCCAGTGCAGGGGGCCAGGCCTACGAGCAGTACTTC; CDR3 protein: CASAGGQAYEQYF; D gene: TRBD1; V gene: TRBV19; J gene: TRBJ2-7; clone size: .
CDR3 DNA: TGTGCCAGCAGTTCACAACCGGGGACTAGCGGTGAGCAGTTCTTC; CDR3 protein: CASSSQPGTSGEQFF; D gene: TRBD2; V gene: TRBV6-5; J gene: TRBJ2-1; clone size: .
CDR3 DNA: TGCGCCAGCAGCCAAGTTCCACCGGCGGGCCCAGATACGCAGTATTTT; CDR3 protein: CASSQVPPAGPDTQYF; D gene: .; V gene: TRBV4-1; J gene: TRBJ2-3; clone size: .
CDR3 DNA: TGTGCCACCCGGGAGTCCTACGAGCAGTACTTC; CDR3 protein: CATRESYEQYF; D gene: .; V gene: TRBV27; J gene: TRBJ2-7; clone size: .
CDR3 DNA: TGTGCCAGCAGCGCCGGGGGAGGGTTTGGAAACACCATATATTTT; CDR3 protein: CASSAGGGFGNTIYF; D gene: .; V gene: TRBV9; J gene: TRBJ1-3; clone size: .
CDR3 DNA: TGTGCCAGTAGCCCGACAGGTTACTACGAGCAGTACTTC; CDR3 protein: CASSPTGYYEQYF; D gene: .; V gene: TRBV19; J gene: TRBJ2-7; clone size: .
CDR3 DNA: TGTGCCAGCAGCCAAGAGACGGTCCGAGGGGGACCCCAAGAGACCCAGTACTTC; CDR3 protein: CASSQETVRGGPQETQYF; D gene: .; V gene: TRBV4-2; J gene: TRBJ2-5; clone size: .
CDR3 DNA: TGTGCCAGCAGCTTTCTAGCGGGAGGGCCTCTCAATGAGCAGTTCTTC; CDR3 protein: CASSFLAGGPLNEQFF; D gene: TRBD2; V gene: TRBV7-9; J gene: TRBJ2-1; clone size: once
CDR3 DNA: TGTGCCAGCAGCTTGGCCTACCTAGCGGGAGGGTCCGATGAGCAGTTCTTC; CDR3 protein: CASSLAYLAGGSDEQFF; D gene: TRBD2; V gene: TRBV5-5; J gene: TRBJ2-1; clone size: .
CDR3 DNA: TGTGCCAGTTCCCTAGGGGGAGCCCGCTTTGAGCAGTACTTC; CDR3 protein: CASSLGGARFEQYF; D gene: .; V gene: TRBV6-5; J gene: TRBJ2-7; clone size: .
CDR3 DNA: TGTGCCAGCAGCAAGCCGGACAGGGGTAGCGGGAGGGCCGGGAATGAGCAGTTCTTC; CDR3 protein: CASSKPDRGSGRAGNEQFF; D gene: .; V gene: TRBV21-1; J gene: TRBJ2-1; clone size: .
CDR3 DNA: TGTGCCAGTAGTATAGAAGGCGGGACCACAGATACGCAGTATTTT; CDR3 protein: CASSIEGGTTDTQYF; D gene: .; V gene: TRBV19; J gene: TRBJ2-3; clone size: .
CDR3 DNA: TGTGCCAGCAGCTACGGGGGGGTTGAGCAGTTCTTC; CDR3 protein: CASSYGGVEQFF; D gene: TRBD2; V gene: TRBV7-9; J gene: TRBJ2-1; clone size: .
CDR3 DNA: TGCGCCAGCAGCTGGCACCCTCCGGGGGACACAGATACGCAGTATTTT; CDR3 protein: CASSWHPPGDTDTQYF; D gene: .; V gene: TRBV5-1; J gene: TRBJ2-3; clone size: .
CDR3 DNA: TGTGCCAGCAGCGCCGAACTAGCGGGAGCCCACGAGCAGTACTTC; CDR3 protein: CASSAELAGAHEQYF; D gene: TRBD2; V gene: TRBV9; J gene: TRBJ2-7; clone size: .
CDR3 DNA: TGTGCCAGCAGTGAATCGGGCGGGTTTGCCTACGAGCAGTACTTC; CDR3 protein: CASSESGGFAYEQYF; D gene: .; V gene: TRBV2; J gene: TRBJ2-7; clone size: .
CDR3 DNA: TGTGCCATCAGTGGAGGAGTACTGGACGAGCAGTACTTC; CDR3 protein: CAISGGVLDEQYF; D gene: .; V gene: TRBV10-3; J gene: TRBJ2-7; clone size: .
CDR3 DNA: TGTGCCAGCAGTTTGGACAGGGGAACTGAAGCTTTCTTT; CDR3 protein: CASSLDRGTEAFF; D gene: TRBD1; V gene: TRBV25-1; J gene: TRBJ1-1; clone size: .
CDR3 DNA: TGTGCCAGCAGCTCCGCCACCGGGTATGGCTATGGCTACACCTTC; CDR3 protein: CASSSATGYGYGYTF; D gene: .; V gene: TRBV5-8; J gene: TRBJ1-2; clone size: .
CDR3 DNA: TGCTCTTCCTGCGGGATAGCGGCCGGGACAGATACGCAGTATTTT; CDR3 protein: CSSCGIAAGTDTQYF; D gene: .; V gene: TRBV29-1; J gene: TRBJ2-3; clone size: .